A selection of T cell receptor beta chains follows, all from one sample in a study of cytomegalovirus exposure and HLA in healthy donors. This table comes from immunoSEQ multiplex PCR, and its TCRdb copy is limited to in-frame clones, with some not included. The sample holds approximately 280,000 clones, 70% to 90% seen once. The sequencing input was PBMCs. These receptors originate from a man aged 35 to 55 in good health and CMV-seropositive. Each CDR3 is given with its conserved first and last residue. D genes are given only for firm matches. Clone size appears in some rows only: once, few, many, or a class for an expanded clone.

TRBJ1-2 | 16 | TRBD1 | once | TRBV7-8 | CASSASRQGGEYGYTF | TGTGCCAGCAGCGCTTCGAGACAGGGAGGAGAATATGGCTACACCTTC
TRBJ1-1 | 13 | NA | NA | TRBV11-3 | CASSLSRHTEAFF | TGTGCCAGCAGCTTAAGCAGGCACACTGAAGCTTTCTTT
TRBJ2-7 | 16 | NA | NA | TRBV27 | CASSLRLPIRSYEQYF | TGTGCCAGCAGTCTTAGACTCCCTATAAGGTCCTACGAGCAGTACTTC
TRBJ1-2 | 11 | NA | NA | TRBV7-2 | CASGPGYGYTF | TGTGCCAGCGGCCCGGGCTATGGCTACACCTTC
TRBJ2-7 | 13 | NA | NA | TRBV6-5 | CASSSRGHYEQYF | TGTGCCAGCAGTTCAAGGGGACACTACGAGCAGTACTTC
TRBJ2-5 | 12 | NA | NA | TRBV5-1 | CASSQTGETQYF | TGCGCCAGCAGTCAGACGGGGGAGACCCAGTACTTC
TRBJ1-1 | 14 | NA | NA | TRBV2 | CASSEEVRDTEAFF | TGTGCCAGCAGTGAAGAAGTCAGGGACACTGAAGCTTTCTTT
TRBJ1-1 | 13 | NA | NA | TRBV6-5 | CASSYAGGTEAFF | TGTGCCAGCAGTTACGCCGGGGGCACTGAAGCTTTCTTT
TRBJ2-7 | 15 | TRBD2 | NA | TRBV27 | CASSLGLAGTYEQYF | TGTGCCAGCAGTTTAGGACTAGCGGGAACCTACGAGCAGTACTTC
TRBJ2-7 | 15 | NA | NA | TRBV11-2 | CASSPGGGASYEQYF | TGTGCCAGCAGCCCCGGCGGAGGGGCCTCCTACGAGCAGTACTTC
TRBJ2-2 | 16 | NA | NA | TRBV7-7 | CASSLDGVPNTGELFF | TGTGCTAGCAGCTTAGACGGGGTCCCGAACACCGGGGAGCTGTTTTTT
TRBJ1-3 | 14 | NA | once | TRBV27 | CASSFRAAGDTIYF | TGTGCCAGCAGTTTCAGGGCCGCAGGGGACACCATATATTTT
TRBJ2-7 | 14 | NA | NA | TRBV10-1 | CASSNGLSSYEQYF | TGCGCCAGCAGCAATGGCCTTAGCTCCTACGAGCAGTACTTC
TRBJ1-1 | 17 | TRBD1 | NA | TRBV6-1 | CASSGTGGVIVDTEAFF | TGTGCCAGCAGTGGAACAGGGGGCGTCATCGTAGACACTGAAGCTTTCTTT
TRBJ2-7 | 15 | TRBD2 | NA | TRBV28 | CASSPFEAGAGEQYF | TGTGCCAGCAGCCCCTTCGAAGCGGGAGCCGGTGAGCAGTACTTC
TRBJ1-5 | 14 | TRBD1 | NA | TRBV6-5 | CASRDRGSNQPQHF | TGTGCCAGCCGGGACAGGGGATCCAATCAGCCCCAGCATTTT
TRBJ1-2 | 12 | TRBD1 | NA | TRBV6-6 | CASTGGSYGYTF | TGTGCCAGCACAGGGGGGAGCTATGGCTACACCTTC
TRBJ1-2 | 16 | NA | NA | TRBV4-3 | CASSQERRTSGDGYTF | TGCGCCAGCAGCCAAGAGCGCAGGACCAGCGGGGATGGCTACACCTTC
TRBJ1-5 | 14 | NA | NA | TRBV6-5 | CASSDSNSNQLQHF | TGTGCCAGCAGTGACAGCAATAGCAATCAGCTCCAGCATTTT
TRBJ1-5 | 16 | TRBD1 | few | TRBV4-2 | CASSQEVAGGSKPQHF | TGTGCCAGCAGCCAAGAAGTAGCAGGGGGCTCCAAACCCCAGCATTTT
TRBJ2-7 | 15 | TRBD2 | NA | TRBV10-3 | CAIRATLADWNEQYF | TGTGCCATCAGGGCAACTCTAGCGGACTGGAACGAGCAGTACTTC
TRBJ1-3 | 17 | TRBD1 | NA | TRBV5-1 | CASSPSGTGGYGNTIYF | TGCGCCAGCAGCCCCTCCGGGACAGGGGGCTATGGAAACACCATATATTTT
TRBJ2-3 | 15 | NA | NA | TRBV6-6 | CASTPPGGQGDTQYF | TGTGCCAGCACCCCACCCGGGGGGCAGGGAGATACACAGTATTTT
TRBJ2-1 | 16 | TRBD2 | NA | TRBV5-4 | CASSPGAGGAYNEQFF | TGTGCCAGCAGCCCGGGAGCGGGGGGGGCTTACAATGAGCAGTTCTTC
TRBJ1-5 | 15 | TRBD1 | NA | TRBV5-5 | CASSSRTGVNQPQHF | TGTGCCAGCAGCTCCAGGACAGGGGTGAATCAGCCCCAGCATTTT
TRBJ1-1 | 14 | NA | NA | TRBV5-1 | CASKTRESNTEAFF | TGCGCCAGCAAGACCCGGGAATCGAACACTGAAGCTTTCTTT
TRBJ2-4 | 14 | NA | NA | TRBV27 | CASSLSIAKNIQYF | TGTGCCAGCAGTTTATCCATAGCCAAAAACATTCAGTACTTC
TRBJ1-1 | 17 | TRBD1 | NA | TRBV4-3 | CASSQVVGTGRDTEAFF | TGCGCCAGCAGCCAAGTCGTGGGGACAGGGAGAGACACTGAAGCTTTCTTT
TRBJ2-1 | 15 | TRBD2 | NA | TRBV28 | CASSLSGSSYNEQFF | TGTGCCAGCAGCCTTAGCGGGAGCTCCTACAATGAGCAGTTCTTC
TRBJ2-2 | 13 | NA | NA | TRBV7-9 | CAPDTGNTGELFF | TGTGCCCCGGATACAGGGAACACCGGGGAGCTGTTTTTT
TRBJ2-7 | 15 | NA | NA | TRBV5-1 | CASSLAAGSTYEQYF | TGCGCCAGCAGCTTGGCAGCAGGAAGCACCTACGAGCAGTACTTC
TRBJ1-1 | 15 | TRBD1 | few | TRBV28 | CASSFSRQGATEAFF | TGTGCCAGCAGTTTTAGTCGTCAGGGGGCCACTGAAGCTTTCTTT
TRBJ1-1 | 14 | NA | few | TRBV5-4 | CASSLDQGLTEAFF | TGTGCCAGCAGCTTGGACCAGGGCCTCACTGAAGCTTTCTTT
TRBJ1-4 | 13 | NA | NA | TRBV19 | CASRRATNEKLFF | TGTGCCAGTAGGCGGGCAACTAATGAAAAACTGTTTTTT
TRBJ2-2 | 14 | TRBD1 | NA | TRBV29-1 | CSVGRRQGTGELFF | TGCAGCGTTGGTCGGAGACAGGGAACCGGGGAGCTGTTTTTT
TRBJ2-7 | 15 | TRBD1 | few | TRBV4-1 | CASSQVGRGKHEQYF | TGCGCCAGCAGCCAAGTTGGCAGGGGGAAGCACGAGCAGTACTTC
TRBJ2-7 | 15 | TRBD2 | NA | TRBV2 | CASSAGLARTDEQYF | TGTGCCAGCAGTGCGGGACTAGCTAGAACAGACGAGCAGTACTTC
TRBJ1-4 | 16 | TRBD1 | NA | TRBV28 | CASTRTGLGVNEKLFF | TGTGCCAGCACCCGGACAGGGTTGGGGGTTAATGAAAAACTGTTTTTT
TRBJ2-1 | 14 | NA | medium-sized | TRBV5-4 | CASSLVSRGNEQFF | TGTGCCAGCAGCTTGGTAAGCCGGGGGAATGAGCAGTTCTTC
TRBJ2-7 | 16 | NA | NA | TRBV21-1 | CASSKVFRESSYEQYF | TGTGCCAGCAGCAAAGTATTCCGGGAGAGTTCCTACGAGCAGTACTTC
TRBJ2-7 | 15 | TRBD1 | few | TRBV5-1 | CASSLTGGLSYEQYF | TGCGCCAGCAGCTTAACAGGGGGCTTAAGTTACGAGCAGTACTTC
TRBJ2-2 | 17 | TRBD2 | NA | TRBV27 | CASSLSWAGAVTGELFF | TGTGCCAGCAGTTTATCATGGGCGGGAGCGGTCACCGGGGAGCTGTTTTTT
TRBJ2-5 | 14 | NA | NA | TRBV5-1 | CASSSQLAWETQYF | TGTGCCAGCAGCTCGCAGCTAGCGTGGGAGACCCAGTACTTC
TRBJ1-1 | 17 | TRBD1 | once | TRBV7-9 | CSSSSPPGQGLGTEAFF | TGTTCCAGCAGCTCCCCCCCGGGACAGGGGCTTGGCACTGAAGCTTTCTTT
TRBJ1-1 | 11 | NA | few | TRBV14 | CASSQDRVAFF | TGTGCCAGCAGCCAAGATCGCGTAGCTTTCTTT
TRBJ2-1 | 17 | TRBD2 | NA | TRBV9 | CASSAMKLAAGANEQFF | TGTGCCAGCAGCGCCATGAAACTAGCGGCAGGGGCCAATGAGCAGTTCTTC
TRBJ2-7 | 14 | NA | NA | TRBV28 | CASSRAMSSYEQYF | TGTGCCAGCAGCCGAGCCATGTCGTCCTACGAGCAGTACTTC
TRBJ1-2 | 14 | TRBD1 | NA | TRBV28 | CASSRRGPTYGYTF | TGTGCCAGCAGTCGGAGGGGGCCGACCTATGGCTACACCTTC
TRBJ1-1 | 12 | TRBD1 | NA | TRBV7-9 | CSSHTGGTEAFF | TGTTCCAGCCATACAGGGGGCACTGAAGCTTTCTTT
TRBJ1-1 | 15 | NA | NA | TRBV28 | CASSLRGGTNTEAFF | TGTGCCAGCAGTCTCCGGGGGGGCACAAACACTGAAGCTTTCTTT
TRBJ2-1 | 14 | TRBD1 | NA | TRBV5-6 | CASRPGTGHDEQFF | TGTGCCAGCAGACCCGGGACAGGGCACGATGAGCAGTTCTTC
TRBJ2-7 | 14 | TRBD1 | NA | TRBV7-3 | CASSLIGTGYEQYF | TGTGCCAGCAGCTTAATCGGGACAGGCTACGAGCAGTACTTC
TRBJ2-5 | 15 | TRBD2 | NA | TRBV7-3 | CASSRGSGRGETQYF | TGTGCCAGCAGCCGAGGAAGCGGGAGGGGAGAGACCCAGTACTTC
TRBJ2-4 | 20 | TRBD2 | NA | TRBV28 | CASSSTWTSGRTRAKNIQYF | TGTGCCAGCAGCTCTACTTGGACTAGCGGGAGGACGAGAGCCAAAAACATTCAGTACTTC
TRBJ2-7 | 16 | NA | NA | TRBV6-6 | CASSYSGATPPYEQYF | TGTGCCAGCAGTTACTCGGGGGCCACCCCACCTTACGAGCAGTACTTC
TRBJ2-7 | 16 | TRBD1 | NA | TRBV5-1 | CASSLDGTGVFLEQYF | TGCGCCAGCAGCTTGGACGGGACAGGAGTTTTCCTCGAGCAGTACTTC
TRBJ2-7 | 15 | TRBD2 | NA | TRBV29-1 | CSVGTSGRGYYEQYF | TGCAGCGTTGGGACTAGCGGGAGGGGATACTACGAGCAGTACTTC
TRBJ1-6 | 14 | TRBD1 | NA | TRBV4-1 | CASSQETGGSPLHF | TGCGCCAGCAGCCAAGAGACAGGGGGTTCACCCCTCCACTTT
TRBJ2-1 | 14 | NA | NA | TRBV7-3 | CASSLGPHGDEQFF | TGTGCCAGCAGCTTAGGGCCTCACGGGGATGAGCAGTTCTTC
TRBJ2-5 | 14 | TRBD1 | NA | TRBV9 | CASSGDRGEETQYF | TGTGCCAGCAGCGGCGACAGGGGGGAAGAGACCCAGTACTTC